One sample yielded the 28 T cell receptor beta chains listed below, sequenced in a study of T-cell memory formation after mild COVID-19. Each CDR3 protein is one row after TCRdb ran MiXCR on the 5' RACE reads. The table includes 450,000 to 650,000 distinct CDR3 sequences, roughly 22% detected once. The sample was PBMCs or a T cell subset sorted from them (not recorded which). Receptors were obtained from an adult woman who had mild COVID-19 (a few samples of this study predate the infection). Cell type and time point are not known.

V and J are TRBV5-1 and TRBJ1-2, with unresolved D. V lost 5 bases, J lost 3 bases, and 14 bases lay in between. The CDR3 consists of 14 residues. CDR1 is SGHRS and CDR2 is YFSETQ in the germline V gene. The CDR3 DNA sequence: TGCGCCAGCAGACCAGTGTCGGGTGACTATGGCTACACCTTC. The encoded protein is CASRPVSGDYGYTF.

This clonotype showed up just a few times. V gene TRBV6-1 combines with J gene TRBJ2-1, with 8 bases matching TRBD2. Germline CDR1 is MNHNS and CDR2 is SASEGT. After removal of 7 bases from V and 3 bases from J, the junction contained 8 bases not matched to a gene. The CDR3 is 15 residues long. This chain's CDR3 is CASISGTRFYNEQFF. DNA for the CDR3: TGTGCCAGCATCTCCGGGACTAGATTCTACAATGAGCAGTTCTTC.

This rearrangement joins TRBV11-2 to TRBJ1-2; maybe TRBD1 (6 bases). The germline V and J ends were trimmed by 6 bases and 2 bases, with 10 bases remaining between them. The CDR3 totals 13 residues. Germline V gene lookup returns CDR1 SGHAT and CDR2 FQNNGV. CDR3: CASSEGGNYGYTF. The CDR3 coding sequence is TGTGCCAGCAGTGAGGGGGGAAACTATGGCTACACCTTC.

Only a few counts were recorded for this clonotype. The chain is built from TRBV12-3 or TRBV12-4 and TRBJ2-7; D uncertain. This CDR3 is 15 amino acids long. Trimming cost V 2 bases and J 0 bases, with 11 bases left between them. The CDR3 nucleotides read TGTGCCAGCAGTTTACACGTAGGGCTCTCCTACGAGCAGTACTTC. This sequence encodes CASSLHVGLSYEQYF.

V usage is TRBV7-2 and J usage is TRBJ2-7; TRBD1 might be the D (6 bases). The CDR3 is 14 amino acids. Germline V lookup: CDR1 SGHTA, CDR2 FQGNSA. Trimming cost V 6 bases and J 1 base, with 13 bases left between them. Written as DNA, the CDR3 is TGTGCCAGCAGGCCAACAGGGTTTTCCTACGAGCAGTACTTC. This gives the protein CASRPTGFSYEQYF.

The gene calls are TRBV6-5 and TRBJ2-7, with D unclear. CDR3 size: 15 residues. CDR1 is MNHEY and CDR2 is SVGAGI in the germline V gene. The V end lost 0 bases, the J end lost 0 bases, and 9 bases lay between the germline ends. Here the CDR3 DNA reads TGTGCCAGCAGTTACTCGTTTACGTCCTCCTACGAGCAGTACTTC. Encoded protein: CASSYSFTSSYEQYF.

This clonotype has only a few counts. The chain joins TRBV4-1 to TRBJ1-1, with 11 bases lining up with TRBD1. The V and J ends lost 4 bases and 4 bases, in that order; junction bases with no gene match: 8. In germline, CDR1 is MGHRA, CDR2 YSYEKL. CDR3 length equals 16 residues. CDR3 DNA sequence: TGCGCCAGCAGCCTTGGACAGGGGGCTATCGGCACTGAAGCTTTCTTT. This gives the protein CASSLGQGAIGTEAFF.

The rearrangement links TRBV7-9 to TRBJ2-1; 8 bases match TRBD2. V gave up 4 bases and J gave up 1 base; unmatched junction bases: 9. CDR1 is SEHNR and CDR2 is FQNEAQ in the germline V gene (reference sequence). The CDR3 runs 17 residues. The DNA of the CDR3 is TGTGCCAGCAGCTCGGGACTAGTTCGGCAATCCTACAATGAGCAGTTCTTC. This sequence encodes CASSSGLVRQSYNEQFF. Looking up the rest from reference TRBV7-9 and TRBJ2-1 gives the full variable domain: DTGVSQNPRHKITKRGQNVTFRCDPISEHNRLYWYRQTLGQGPEFLTYFQNEAQLEKSRLLSDRFSAERPKGSFSTLEIQRTEQGDSAMYLCASSSGLVRQSYNEQFFGPGTRLTVL.

The rearrangement uses TRBV20-1 and TRBJ2-2; D possibly corresponds to TRBD2 (6 bases). V dropped 3 bases and J dropped 3 bases, with 14 bases sitting between them. There are 15 residues in the CDR3. Germline CDR1 is DFQATT and CDR2 is SNEGSKA (reference sequence). Here the CDR3 DNA reads TGCAGTGCTAGGGGGGGACGGGACCACACCGGGGAGCTGTTTTTT. It specifies CSARGGRDHTGELFF.

The V and J genes are TRBV9 and TRBJ2-3; TRBD2 matches 7 bases. J lost 1 base, V lost 1 base, and 6 bases had no gene match. Germline CDR1 and CDR2: SGDLS and YYNGEE. The CDR3 consists of 16 residues. For the CDR3, the DNA is TGTGCCAGCAGCGTAAGGGAGGGATCCCGCACAGATACGCAGTATTTT. Protein: CASSVREGSRTDTQYF.

The V and J genes are TRBV5-1 and TRBJ1-1, with 8 bases aligning to TRBD1. The CDR3 spans 16 residues. The V gene end was trimmed by 2 bases and the J gene end by 3 bases; junction bases not matched to a gene: 9. Germline loops: CDR1 SGHRS, CDR2 YFSETQ. CDR3 loop: CASSFRRQGRDTEAFF. DNA for the CDR3: TGCGCCAGCAGCTTCAGGCGACAGGGGAGAGACACTGAAGCTTTCTTT.

The chain has TRBV5-6 and TRBJ1-2; D gene uncertain. Deletions cut 2 bases from V and 1 base from J, with 9 bases between. The CDR3 spans 14 residues. Germline CDR1 is SGHDT and CDR2 is YYEEEE. The CDR3, as DNA: TGTGCCAGCAGCTTTCGGACCCTTAACTATGGCTACACCTTC. This encodes CASSFRTLNYGYTF.

This clonotype was counted many times. The chain combines TRBV3-1 with TRBJ1-2, with TRBD1 as a possible D gene (6 bases). The CDR3 contains 15 residues. Looked up from germline, CDR1 is LGHDT and CDR2 is YNNKEL (reference sequence). Trimming took 3 bases from V and 1 from J, leaving 12 bases between them. The CDR3 DNA is TGTGCCAGCAGCCATGGGGACACCCGTAACTATGGCTACACCTTC. Residues: CASSHGDTRNYGYTF.

This clonotype was detected a few times. The chain has TRBV7-9 and TRBJ1-1; 7 nucleotides agree with TRBD1. There are 13 residues in the CDR3. CDR1 and CDR2 (germline): SEHNR, FQNEAQ (reference sequence). J was trimmed by 6 bases and V by 6 bases; bases with no gene match: 7. CDR3 loop: CASSSGTASEAFF. The CDR3 bases are TGTGCCAGCAGTTCCGGGACAGCTTCTGAAGCTTTCTTT.

This chain uses TRBV9 with TRBJ1-1; possibly TRBD1 for D (6 bases). The V and J ends lost 4 bases and 4 bases respectively, with 14 bases between them. This CDR3 comprises 14 residues. Germline CDR1 is SGDLS and CDR2 is YYNGEE. The CDR3 nucleotides read TGTGCCAGCAGCCCCCAGACAGGACTCACTGAAGCTTTCTTT. This sequence encodes CASSPQTGLTEAFF. Complete variable domain (other parts from reference TRBV9 and TRBJ1-1): DSGVTQTPKHLITATGQRVTLRCSPRSGDLSVYWYQQSLDQGLQFLIQYYNGEERAKGNILERFSAQQFPDLHSELNLSSLELGDSALYFCASSPQTGLTEAFFGQGTRLTVV.

This clonotype was found many times. The chain has TRBV12-3 or TRBV12-4 and TRBJ2-2; no definite D call. CDR3 size: 14 residues. Trimming pared 3 bases from V and 1 base from J, leaving 6 bases between. Written as DNA, the CDR3 is TGTGCCAGCAGTTTCACCGGGAACACCGGGGAGCTGTTTTTT. It encodes CASSFTGNTGELFF.

J is TRBJ2-1 and V is TRBV7-9, with D perhaps TRBD2 (6 bases). Germline lookup yields CDR1 SEHNR and CDR2 FQNEAQ (reference sequence). Trimming took 8 bases from V and 5 from J, leaving 16 bases between them. This CDR3 is built from 14 residues. The CDR3 region has the DNA TGTGCCAGCTCCTGGGCTAGCGACAACAATGAGCAGTTCTTC. It codes for CASSWASDNNEQFF.

This rearrangement joins TRBV6-1 to TRBJ2-1; unclear D gene. Germline loops: CDR1 MNHNS, CDR2 SASEGT. Deletions cut 2 bases from V and 9 bases from J, with 5 bases between. This CDR3 comprises 11 residues. DNA for the CDR3: TGTGCCAGCAGTGAATGGCGTGAGCAGTTCTTC. Protein: CASSEWREQFF.

V usage is TRBV15 and J usage is TRBJ2-7; TRBD1 matches 11 bases. Trimming at V came to 8 bases and at J to 6 bases, leaving 0 bases not matched to a gene. Germline CDR1 and CDR2: LNHNV and YYDKDF (reference sequence). CDR3 length: 11 amino acids. Written as DNA, the CDR3 is TGTGCCACCGGGACAGGGGGCGAGCAGTACTTC. Protein: CATGTGGEQYF. The whole variable domain, filled in from reference TRBV15 and TRBJ2-7, reads DAMVIQNPRYQVTQFGKPVTLSCSQTLNHNVMYWYQQKSSQAPKLLFHYYDKDFNNEADTPDNFQSRRPNTSFCFLDIRSPGLGDTAMYLCATGTGGEQYFGPGTRLTVT.

This clonotype was detected a few times. The DNA of the CDR3 is TGCGCCAGCAGCCTCTTGTCCGGGAGTAATGAAAAACTGTTTTTT. Encoded protein: CASSLLSGSNEKLFF. The chain is built from TRBV4-1 and TRBJ1-4; D not resolved. The CDR3 totals 15 residues. The ends were cut back, 4 bases at V and 4 bases at J, with 13 bases in the middle. Germline V lookup: CDR1 MGHRA, CDR2 YSYEKL.

The rearrangement joins TRBV12-3 or TRBV12-4 to TRBJ1-2; the D gene is possibly TRBD1 (6 bases). The CDR3 sequence is 18 residues long. Trimming cost V 2 bases and J 4 bases, with 23 bases left between them. CDR3 nucleotide sequence: TGTGCCAGCAGTTTAATAGGGGCATTTGACAGGTCGTCCTATGGCTACACCTTC. It yields the protein CASSLIGAFDRSSYGYTF.

The gene calls are TRBV10-3 and TRBJ2-5; TRBD1 or TRBD2 may be the D gene (5 bases each). This CDR3 is built from 15 residues. The germline CDR1 and CDR2 sequences are ENHRY and SYGVKD. The V end lost 3 bases, the J end lost 5 bases, and 16 bases lay between the germline ends. CDR3 coding DNA: TGTGCCATCAGTGACCCCGGGACCCGATTTGAGACCCAGTACTTC. Translated, it gives CAISDPGTRFETQYF.

The rearrangement joins TRBV7-9 to TRBJ2-7, with no clear D. CDR3 length: 15 amino acids. In germline, CDR1 is SEHNR, CDR2 FQNEAQ (reference sequence). Trimming pared 6 bases from V and 2 bases from J, leaving 17 bases between. The CDR3 sequence is CASSRLTPPTYEQYF. CDR3 in DNA: TGTGCCAGCAGTCGCCTGACACCCCCTACCTACGAGCAGTACTTC.

The chain employs TRBV25-1 and TRBJ2-4, with 10 positions matching TRBD1. The germline V gene has CDR1 MGHDK and CDR2 SYGVNS. This CDR3 is 15 amino acids long. V was pared by 3 bases and J by 4 bases, with 3 bases of the junction left unmatched. CDR3 nucleotides: TGTGCCAGCAGTGATGCGGGACAGGGGAAAAACATTCAGTACTTC. Its protein is CASSDAGQGKNIQYF. Filled out from reference TRBV25-1 and TRBJ2-4, the complete variable domain reads EADIYQTPRYLVIGTGKKITLECSQTMGHDKMYWYQQDPGMELHLIHYSYGVNSTEKGDLSSESTVSRIRTEHFPLTLESARPSHTSQYLCASSDAGQGKNIQYFGAGTRLSVL.

This chain links TRBV24-1 with TRBJ2-6, with D possibly TRBD1 on 8 matching bases. Trimming stripped 5 bases from V and 0 bases from J, with 16 bases between. The CDR3 spans 18 residues. The germline V gene encodes CDR1 KGHDR and CDR2 SFDVKD. CDR3 coding DNA: TGTGCCACCAGTGGCGGACAGGGAGGGTTCTCTGGGGCCAACGTCCTGACTTTC. Translation: CATSGGQGGFSGANVLTF.

This clonotype was found a few times. V gene TRBV7-2 combines with J gene TRBJ1-5; TRBD1 might be the D (5 bases). CDR1 is SGHTA and CDR2 is FQGNSA in the germline V gene. The CDR3 loop spans 15 amino acids. Trimming shortened V by 4 bases and J by 1 base, and 11 bases separated the two germline ends. The CDR3 DNA reads as TGTGCCAGCAGCTCAGGGTCGTACAGCAATCAGCCCCAGCATTTT. Translating gives CASSSGSYSNQPQHF.

The rearrangement joins TRBV9 to TRBJ2-5; 9 positions match TRBD2. J gave up 0 bases and V 6 bases, and 6 bases lay outside the gene matches. This CDR3 contains 15 residues. Looked up from germline, CDR1 is SGDLS and CDR2 is YYNGEE. The CDR3: CASTPLAGYQETQYF. The CDR3 nucleotides read TGTGCCAGCACCCCGCTAGCGGGGTACCAAGAGACCCAGTACTTC.

CDR3 residues: CASSIAGGRNSPLHF. The CDR3 nucleotides read TGTGCCAGCAGCATAGCGGGGGGAAGGAATTCACCCCTCCACTTT. The chain has TRBV12-3 or TRBV12-4 and TRBJ1-6; D perhaps matches TRBD1 (5 bases). This CDR3 has 15 amino acids. The germline V and J ends were trimmed by 6 bases and 7 bases, with 16 bases remaining between them.